The clone carrying this T cell receptor (beta chain) has at least ten counts. Its antigen is not known. The data were obtained in a study of T cell repertoires in cytomegalovirus infection. Background on the study: Through public TCR beta signatures, both CMV infection and matching HLA type were indicated. Study observations and caveats: The cumulative frequency of public TCR beta families identified carriers of CMV plus the relevant HLA. Dominating the ex vivo response were TCR beta clonotypes that were CMV-specific and HLA-C-restricted.

TCRdb analysed the reads with MiXCR anew, one entry per CDR3 protein. Altogether about 60,000 distinct CDR3 sequences are present, 25% to 40% being singletons, with the ten largest covering about two thirds. Germline lookup yields CDR1 SGHTA and CDR2 FQGNSA. The ends were cut back, 5 bases at V and 4 bases at J, with 6 bases in the middle. The CDR3 has 11 residues. The clonotype comes from a human donor in good health (CMV status not recorded). Some clones in this sample may be carry-over from other donors' samples. Material for sequencing was PBMCs, sequenced either directly or after in vitro stimulation (not recorded which). The chain carries TRBV7-2 and TRBJ2-7; D uncertain. The chain's CDR3 is CASSHVYEQYF. CDR3 DNA: TGTGCCAGCAGCCACGTTTACGAGCAGTACTTC.